This T cell receptor beta chain was retrieved from a study of blood T cell repertoires in COVID-19. Study details: Samples representing acute and convalescent COVID-19 were sourced from the United States, Italy and Spain. T cells, B-cell-depleted T cells, or PBMCs supplied cDNA or gDNA.

In the authors' methods: Amplification of reference gene primers was used by the study to estimate nucleated cell counts. Here immunoSEQ multiplex PCR was the method, and the copy in TCRdb shows in-frame clones only, minus some. V, J and clone size reflect that table, while D and trimming were determined from the DNA. The repertoire consists of about 250,000 clones, with roughly 81% occurring once and the leading ten covering about 4%. CDR3 length equals 15 residues. The V segment lost 6 bases and the J segment 4 bases; nucleotides outside the gene matches: 4. Per germline, CDR1 MNHEY and CDR2 SVGAGI.

The rearrangement links TRBV6-5 to TRBJ2-1; 12 bases are a match to TRBD2. The specimen was peripheral blood. The clonotype comes from a man in his forties or fifties with acute or convalescent COVID-19. CDR3 in DNA: TGTGCCAGCAGGCAGACTAGCGGGGGTTACAATGAGCAGTTCTTC. This codes for CASRQTSGGYNEQFF.